The source of this T cell receptor beta chain is a study of T cell changes during pregnancy in multiple sclerosis. The germline V and J ends were trimmed by 2 bases and 3 bases, with 5 bases remaining between them. CDR1 and CDR2 from the germline V gene are KGHSH and LQKENI. The CDR3 is 14 residues long. Assay: immunoSEQ multiplex PCR; the TCRdb copy retains only in-frame clones and omits some. The table has about 40,000 clones, roughly 90% seen once. This TCR was sampled from a female donor with multiple sclerosis, enrolled in a pregnancy study. The chain employs TRBV18 and TRBJ2-6; unclear D gene. The sample was PBMCs (not recorded whether the cells were cultured). CDR3 sequence (DNA): TGTGCCAGCTCACCAGAAAGTGGGGCCAACGTCCTGACTTTC. Amino acids: CASSPESGANVLTF.